The 21 T cell receptor beta chains given below trace back to one sample, sequenced in a study of T cells in Graves' hyperthyroidism and ophthalmopathy. TCR beta CDR3 sequences were amplified from RNA transcripts. HTBI primers drove first-round RT-PCR of the TCR CDR3. From the multiplex PCR reads, TCRdb called clonotypes with MiXCR, one entry per CDR3 protein. The sample lists some 580,000 distinct CDR3 sequences, 16% occurring once. The sequencing input was blood. These receptors all stem from a woman in her thirties or forties with Graves' ophthalmopathy.

This clonotype was seen many times. The genes are TRBV7-3 and TRBJ1-5; D uncertain. The V and J ends lost 5 bases and 0 bases respectively, with 11 bases between them. The CDR3 extends over 15 amino acids. Germline V gives CDR1 SGHTA, CDR2 FQGTGA. CDR3 in amino acids: CASSKVRDSNQPQHF. The CDR3 DNA sequence: TGTGCCAGCAGCAAAGTTCGGGATAGCAATCAGCCCCAGCATTTT.

Many counts were recorded for this clonotype. The chain couples TRBV18 to TRBJ2-7, with 10 bases fitting TRBD1. CDR3 length: 15 residues. V dropped 4 bases and J dropped 5; count of bases not matched to a gene: 8. Germline CDR1 reads KGHSH; CDR2 reads LQKENI. The CDR3 loop is CASSLRGQGVDEQYF. CDR3 bases: TGTGCCAGCTCACTTCGCGGACAGGGGGTCGACGAGCAGTACTTC.

Ten or more counts support this clonotype. The chain uses TRBV4-1 and TRBJ2-1, with 9 nucleotides matching TRBD2. CDR3 length equals 17 residues. Germline-derived CDR1 and CDR2 are MGHRA and YSYEKL. After removal of 5 bases from V and 3 bases from J, the junction contained 11 bases not matched to a gene. The CDR3 DNA is TGCGCCAGCAGCTTCCGAATAGCGGGAGTAGGCTACAATGAGCAGTTCTTC. It translates to CASSFRIAGVGYNEQFF.

There are many counts of this clonotype. CDR3 in DNA: TGTGCCACCAGTGATCGGACTAGCGGGAGTTCATACAATGAGCAGTTCTTC. Its translation: CATSDRTSGSSYNEQFF. The chain is built from TRBV24-1 and TRBJ2-1; 13 positions agree with TRBD2. Germline lookup yields CDR1 KGHDR and CDR2 SFDVKD. This CDR3 comprises 17 residues. J lost 4 bases, V lost 3 bases, and 5 bases had no gene match.

Many counts were recorded for this clonotype. CDR3 sequence (DNA): TGTGCCAGCAGCTTAGCCGCGGGTACCACTGAAGCTTTCTTT. Protein: CASSLAAGTTEAFF. The chain employs TRBV11-2 and TRBJ1-1, with D unclear. CDR1 and CDR2 from the germline V gene are SGHAT and FQNNGV. The V gene lost 1 base and the J gene lost 4 bases, with 10 bases spanning the gap. CDR3 length: 14 residues.

In its sample, this clonotype was seen many times. The chain has TRBV18 and TRBJ1-1; D not resolved. V lost 3 bases and J lost 3, with 5 bases in between. The germline V gene encodes CDR1 KGHSH and CDR2 LQKENI. This CDR3 has 12 amino acids. CDR3 sequence: CASSPSYTEAFF. CDR3 DNA sequence: TGTGCCAGCTCACCGTCCTACACTGAAGCTTTCTTT.

Many counts were recorded for this clonotype. The chain couples TRBV3-1 to TRBJ2-1; 7 positions agree with TRBD1. The CDR3 sequence is 14 residues long. In germline, CDR1 is LGHDT, CDR2 YNNKEL (reference sequence). With V trimmed by 0 bases and J by 10 bases, 6 bases remained unmatched. As DNA, the CDR3 is TGTGCCAGCAGCCAAGAAAGACAGGGTACCGAGCAGTTCTTC. It codes for CASSQERQGTEQFF.

This clonotype was observed at least ten times. This chain links TRBV5-1 with TRBJ2-7, with D perhaps matching TRBD1 (6 bases). The CDR3 is 15 residues long. Germline assignment: CDR1 SGHRS and CDR2 YFSETQ. Trimming removed 4 bases from V and 3 bases from J, with 17 bases in between. The chain's CDR3 is CASSPTGDTFYEQYF. The CDR3 DNA follows: TGCGCCAGCAGCCCAACCGGGGACACCTTCTACGAGCAGTACTTC.

This clonotype was detected many times. The chain links TRBV3-1 to TRBJ2-3, with 13 bases matching TRBD2. After removal of 4 bases from V and 5 bases from J, the junction contained 12 bases not matched to a gene. CDR1 is LGHDT, CDR2 YNNKEL, per germline (reference sequence). The CDR3 contains 18 residues. Here the CDR3 DNA reads TGTGCCAGCAGCCTGCCCGGTCGGACTAGCGGGGGTGAAGATACGCAGTATTTT. It translates to CASSLPGRTSGGEDTQYF.

In this sample, this clonotype turned up a few times. The rearrangement uses TRBV20-1 and TRBJ2-1; no reliable D call. V was cut by 4 bases and J by 0 bases, with 7 bases left in between. The CDR3 totals 13 residues. Germline CDR1 and CDR2: DFQATT and SNEGSKA (reference sequence). The CDR3 DNA follows: TGCAGTGCTACCCTTGACTCCTACAATGAGCAGTTCTTC. Translation: CSATLDSYNEQFF.

The sample holds many counts of this clonotype. This rearrangement joins TRBV18 to TRBJ2-3; D uncertain. The V gene's germline CDR1 is KGHSH and CDR2 LQKENI. V was shortened by 5 bases and J by 4 bases, with 16 bases between the two germline ends. The CDR3 covers 15 residues. The chain's CDR3 is CASSSRGDAADTQYF. Here the CDR3 DNA reads TGTGCCAGCTCATCCCGTGGGGATGCCGCAGATACGCAGTATTTT.

This clonotype was counted at least ten times. V is TRBV12-3 or TRBV12-4 and J is TRBJ2-6; D is undetermined. The CDR3 has 13 residues. Trimming pared 7 bases from V and 0 bases from J, leaving 4 bases between. The DNA for the CDR3 is TGTGCCAGCACTTACTCTGGGGCCAACGTCCTGACTTTC. Translating it yields CASTYSGANVLTF.

This clonotype was seen many times. The chain has TRBV14 and TRBJ1-2; 12 positions match TRBD1. Losses at the gene ends were 4 bases for V and 7 bases for J; bases not matched to a gene: 7. Germline CDR1 is SGHDN and CDR2 is FVKESK. The CDR3 extends over 15 amino acids. The CDR3 loop is CASSRPGTGGLGYTF. CDR3 nucleotides: TGTGCCAGCAGCCGGCCCGGGACAGGGGGCCTTGGCTACACCTTC.

This clonotype showed up many times. The J gene is TRBJ1-4, the V gene TRBV11-2; TRBD1 agrees at 8 bases. The CDR3 is made up of 14 amino acids. Per germline, CDR1 SGHAT and CDR2 FQNNGV. V gave up 5 bases and J gave up 8 bases; unmatched junction bases: 7. The CDR3, as DNA: TGTGCCAGCAGCCGCGACAGGGGAGGGGAAAAACTGTTTTTT. Translation: CASSRDRGGEKLFF.

About this clonotype: It may be a read error: a sequence one base away is much more abundant. The rearrangement joins TRBV20-1 to TRBJ2-2, with TRBD2 identical over 7 bases. CDR3 size: 15 residues. CDR1 and CDR2 (germline): DFQATT, SNEGSKA (reference sequence). J lost 5 bases, V lost 6 bases, and 12 bases had no gene match. In DNA form, the CDR3 reads TGCAGTGCCAACCTGGGGACTAAGGGGACCGGGGAGCTGTTTTTT. The encoded protein is CSANLGTKGTGELFF.

This clonotype was counted only a few times. V usage is TRBV5-4 and J usage is TRBJ2-5; 7 bases map to TRBD2. V lost 4 bases and J lost 5; bases outside the gene matches: 5. Germline CDR1 and CDR2: SGHNT and YYREEE (reference sequence). The CDR3 is made up of 13 amino acids. CDR3: CASSTGGGETQYF. As DNA, the CDR3 is TGTGCCAGCAGCACTGGGGGGGGTGAGACCCAGTACTTC.

V usage is TRBV27 and J usage is TRBJ2-6; 10 bases are a match to TRBD1. The germline CDR1 and CDR2 sequences are MNHEY and SMNVEV (reference sequence). This CDR3 has 18 amino acids. Trimming at V came to 6 bases and at J to 0 bases, leaving 8 bases not matched to a gene. CDR3: CASSSPGQGRSGANVLTF. The CDR3 nucleotides are TGTGCCAGCAGCTCCCCGGGACAGGGGCGCTCTGGGGCCAACGTCCTGACTTTC.

This clonotype was seen ten or more times. The chain links TRBV28 to TRBJ2-3; D is perhaps TRBD1 or TRBD2 (5 bases each). Germline values: CDR1 MDHEN, CDR2 SYDVKM. V was cut by 6 bases and J by 0 bases, with 13 bases left in between. The CDR3 spans 15 residues. CDR3 nucleotide sequence: TGTGCCAGCAGGGGGGAAGCTTCTAGCACAGATACGCAGTATTTT. Its protein is CASRGEASSTDTQYF.

The chain uses TRBV13 and TRBJ2-2; D call uncertain. The V gene's germline CDR1 is PRHDT and CDR2 FYEKMQ (reference sequence). Deletions cut 0 bases from V and 0 bases from J, with 11 bases between. This CDR3 is 17 amino acids long. The CDR3 DNA reads as TGTGCCAGCAGCTTAGGCGGTACAGCCGCGAACACCGGGGAGCTGTTTTTT. Translation: CASSLGGTAANTGELFF.

The chain combines TRBV19 with TRBJ2-2, with TRBD2 as a possible D gene (5 bases). With 6 bases removed from V and 5 bases from J, the gap between germline ends came to 10 bases. The germline V gene encodes CDR1 LNHDA and CDR2 SQIVND (reference sequence). The CDR3 totals 13 residues. The CDR3 sequence: CASRVGVTGELFF. As DNA, the CDR3 is TGTGCCAGTAGGGTCGGGGTAACCGGGGAGCTGTTTTTT. Drawing the rest from reference TRBV19 and TRBJ2-2, the complete variable domain is DGGITQSPKYLFRKEGQNVTLSCEQNLNHDAMYWYRQDPGQGLRLIYYSQIVNDFQKGDIAEGYSVSREKKESFPLTVTSAQKNPTAFYLCASRVGVTGELFFGEGSRLTVL.

There are a few counts of this clonotype. The CDR3 sequence: CASSRLAGGEETQYF. CDR3 sequence (DNA): TGTGCCAGCAGTCGACTAGCGGGGGGTGAAGAGACCCAGTACTTC. This chain connects TRBV6-1 to TRBJ2-5; 13 positions match TRBD2. This CDR3 has 15 amino acids. Germline CDR1 reads MNHNS; CDR2 reads SASEGT. After removal of 5 bases from V and 3 bases from J, the junction contained 3 bases not matched to a gene.